This TCR beta chain was obtained from a study of blood T cell repertoires in COVID-19. Study information: The analysed material was cDNA or gDNA that came from T cells, B-cell-depleted T cells, or PBMCs.

Per the germline V gene, CDR1 is LNHDA and CDR2 is SQIVND (reference sequence). The CDR3 has 15 residues. Trimming took 4 bases from V and 2 from J; bases not matched to a gene: 4. Under the authors' procedure: Reference gene primer amplification gave nucleated cell count estimates. Sequencing used immunoSEQ multiplex PCR; TCRdb keeps in-frame clones, though not all of them. The V and J calls and clone size were taken over from that table, and D and trimming were inferred from the DNA. There are 69,000 or so clones in the sample; roughly 80% occur only once, and around 10% lies in the top ten. The sample was peripheral blood. This receptor was taken from a woman over 75 with acute or convalescent COVID-19. The chain employs TRBV19 and TRBJ1-1; 10 bases line up with TRBD1. The CDR3 DNA sequence: TGTGCCAGTAGTAAAACGACAGGGGGCAACACTGAAGCTTTCTTT. This translates into CASSKTTGGNTEAFF.